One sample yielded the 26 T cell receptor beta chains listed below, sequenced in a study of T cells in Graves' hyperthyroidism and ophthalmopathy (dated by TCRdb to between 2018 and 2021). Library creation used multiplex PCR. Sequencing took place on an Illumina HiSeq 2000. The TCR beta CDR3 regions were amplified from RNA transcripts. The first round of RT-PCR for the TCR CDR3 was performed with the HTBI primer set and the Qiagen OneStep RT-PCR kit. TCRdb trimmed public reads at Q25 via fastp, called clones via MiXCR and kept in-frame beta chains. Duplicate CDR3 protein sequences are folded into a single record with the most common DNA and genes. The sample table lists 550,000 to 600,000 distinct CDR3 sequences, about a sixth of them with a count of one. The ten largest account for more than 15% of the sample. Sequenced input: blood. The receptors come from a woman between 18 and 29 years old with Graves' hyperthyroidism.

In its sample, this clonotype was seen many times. The CDR3 DNA sequence: TGTGCCAGCAGCTTAAACTCCTACGAGCAGTACTTC. Its translation: CASSLNSYEQYF. The chain combines TRBV11-3 with TRBJ2-7; D is unresolved. Germline CDR1 SGHNT, CDR2 YENEEA. The CDR3 has 12 residues. The germline V and J ends were trimmed by 2 bases and 0 bases, with 2 bases remaining between them.

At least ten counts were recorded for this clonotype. The CDR3 spells CASSEEQGLDGYTF. As DNA, the CDR3 is TGTGCCAGCAGTGAAGAGCAGGGGTTGGATGGCTACACCTTC. The V call is TRBV2, the J call TRBJ1-2; TRBD1 might be the D (6 bases). The germline gives CDR1 SNHLY, CDR2 FYNNEI. Deletions cut 1 base from V and 6 bases from J, with 12 bases between. The CDR3 runs to 14 residues. Full variable domain (missing parts from reference TRBV2 and TRBJ1-2): EPEVTQTPSHQVTQMGQEVILRCVPISNHLYFYWYRQILGQKVEFLVSFYNNEISEKSEIFDDQFSVERPDGSNFTLKIRSTKLEDSAMYFCASSEEQGLDGYTFGSGTRLTVV.

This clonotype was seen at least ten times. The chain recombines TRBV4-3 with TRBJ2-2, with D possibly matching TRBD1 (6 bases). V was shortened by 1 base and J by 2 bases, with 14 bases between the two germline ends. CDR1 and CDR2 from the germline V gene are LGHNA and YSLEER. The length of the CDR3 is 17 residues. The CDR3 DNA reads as TGCGCCAGCAGCCAAGCCCGACAGGAGTTAAACACCGGGGAGCTGTTTTTT. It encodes CASSQARQELNTGELFF.

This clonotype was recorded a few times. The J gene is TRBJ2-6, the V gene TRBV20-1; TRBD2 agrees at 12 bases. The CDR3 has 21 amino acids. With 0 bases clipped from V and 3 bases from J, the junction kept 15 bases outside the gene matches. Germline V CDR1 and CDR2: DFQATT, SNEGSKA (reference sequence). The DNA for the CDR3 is TGCAGTGCTAGAGAGCATCCTCTAGCGGGAGGGTCTGGCTATGGGGCCAACGTCCTGACTTTC. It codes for CSAREHPLAGGSGYGANVLTF.

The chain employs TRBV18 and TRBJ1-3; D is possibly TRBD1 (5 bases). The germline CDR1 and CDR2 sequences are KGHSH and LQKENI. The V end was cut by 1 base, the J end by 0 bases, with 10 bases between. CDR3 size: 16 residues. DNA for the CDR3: TGTGCCAGCTCACCACTGGCGGGGGTCTCTGGAAACACCATATATTTT. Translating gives CASSPLAGVSGNTIYF.

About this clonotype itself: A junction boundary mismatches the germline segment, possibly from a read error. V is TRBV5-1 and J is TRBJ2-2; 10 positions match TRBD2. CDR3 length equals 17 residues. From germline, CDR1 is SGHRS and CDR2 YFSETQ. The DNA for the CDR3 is TGTGCCAGCAGCGTGGGGGTAGCGGGAGGACACACCGGGGAGCTGTTTTTT. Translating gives CASSVGVAGGHTGELFF.

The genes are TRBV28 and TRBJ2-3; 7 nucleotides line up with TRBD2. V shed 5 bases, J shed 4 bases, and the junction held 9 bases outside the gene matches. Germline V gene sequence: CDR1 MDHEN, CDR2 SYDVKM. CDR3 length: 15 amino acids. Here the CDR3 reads CASSQAGSGADTQYF. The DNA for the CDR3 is TGTGCCAGCAGTCAAGCGGGGTCGGGAGCAGATACGCAGTATTTT.

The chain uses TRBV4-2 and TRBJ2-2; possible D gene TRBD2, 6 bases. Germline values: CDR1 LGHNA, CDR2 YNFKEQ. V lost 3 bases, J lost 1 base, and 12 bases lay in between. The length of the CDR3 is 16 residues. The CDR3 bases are TGTGCCAGCAGCCAGGAACCGGGACTGAACACCGGGGAGCTGTTTTTT. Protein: CASSQEPGLNTGELFF.

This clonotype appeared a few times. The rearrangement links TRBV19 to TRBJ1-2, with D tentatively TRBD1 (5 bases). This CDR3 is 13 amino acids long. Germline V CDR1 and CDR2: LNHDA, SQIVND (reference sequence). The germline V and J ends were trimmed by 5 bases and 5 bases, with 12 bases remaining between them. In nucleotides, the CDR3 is TGTGCCAGTAGTCCCAGGGAACTTTATGGCTACACCTTC. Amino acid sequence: CASSPRELYGYTF.

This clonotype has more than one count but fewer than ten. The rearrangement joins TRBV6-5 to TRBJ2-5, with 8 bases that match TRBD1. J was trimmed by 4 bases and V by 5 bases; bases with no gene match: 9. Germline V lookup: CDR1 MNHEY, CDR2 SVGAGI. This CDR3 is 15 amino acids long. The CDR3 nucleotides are TGTGCCAGCAGTCACACCCAGGGGGCGGGAGAGACCCAGTACTTC. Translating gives CASSHTQGAGETQYF.

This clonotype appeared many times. For the CDR3, the DNA is TGTGCCAGCAGCCAAGCCACCGGGACAGGGAGTTCACCCCTCCACTTT. Amino acids: CASSQATGTGSSPLHF. The J gene is TRBJ1-6, the V gene TRBV4-2, with 9 bases lining up with TRBD1. CDR3 length equals 16 residues. Trimming cost V 1 base and J 9 bases; bases outside gene matches: 7. Per germline, CDR1 LGHNA and CDR2 YNFKEQ.

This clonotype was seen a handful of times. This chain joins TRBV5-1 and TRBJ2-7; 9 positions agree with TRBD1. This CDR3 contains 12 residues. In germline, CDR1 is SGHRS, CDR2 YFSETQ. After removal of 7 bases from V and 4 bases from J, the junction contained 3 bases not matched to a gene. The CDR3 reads CASGDRAYEQYF. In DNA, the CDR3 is TGCGCCAGCGGGGACAGGGCATACGAGCAGTACTTC.

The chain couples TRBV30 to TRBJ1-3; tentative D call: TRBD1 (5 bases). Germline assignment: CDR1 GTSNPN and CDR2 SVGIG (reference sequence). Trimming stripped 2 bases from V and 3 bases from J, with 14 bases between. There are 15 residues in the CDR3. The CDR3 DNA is TGTGCCTGGAGTCTCTGGGGGATTAGTGGAAACACCATATATTTT. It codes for CAWSLWGISGNTIYF. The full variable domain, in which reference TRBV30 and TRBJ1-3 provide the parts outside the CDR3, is SQTIHQWPATLVQPVGSPLSLECTVEGTSNPNLYWYRQAAGRGLQLLFYSVGIGQISSEVPQNLSASRPQDRQFILSSKKLLLSDSGFYLCAWSLWGISGNTIYFGEGSWLTVV.

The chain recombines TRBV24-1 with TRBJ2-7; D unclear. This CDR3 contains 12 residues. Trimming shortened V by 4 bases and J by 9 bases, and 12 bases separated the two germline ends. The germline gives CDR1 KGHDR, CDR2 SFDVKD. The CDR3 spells CATSDEDSRQYF. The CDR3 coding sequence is TGTGCCACCAGTGACGAAGACTCTAGGCAGTACTTC.

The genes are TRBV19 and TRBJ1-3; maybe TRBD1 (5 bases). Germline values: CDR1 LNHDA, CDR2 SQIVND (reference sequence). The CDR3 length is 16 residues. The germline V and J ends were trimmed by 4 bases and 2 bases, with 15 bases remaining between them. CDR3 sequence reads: CASSTWRGSPGNTIYF. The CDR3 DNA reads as TGTGCCAGTAGTACATGGCGGGGGAGCCCTGGAAACACCATATATTTT.

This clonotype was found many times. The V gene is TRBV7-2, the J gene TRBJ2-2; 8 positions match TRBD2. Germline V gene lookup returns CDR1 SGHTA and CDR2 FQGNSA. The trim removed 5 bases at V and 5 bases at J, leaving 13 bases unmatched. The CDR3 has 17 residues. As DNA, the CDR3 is TGTGCCAGCAGCCGCCGAGGGTTAGCGGGAAAGACCGGGGAGCTGTTTTTT. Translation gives CASSRRGLAGKTGELFF.

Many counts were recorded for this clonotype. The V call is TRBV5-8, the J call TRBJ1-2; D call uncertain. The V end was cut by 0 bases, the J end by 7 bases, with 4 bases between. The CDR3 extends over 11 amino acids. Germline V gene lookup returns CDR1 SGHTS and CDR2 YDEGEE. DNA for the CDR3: TGTGCCAGCAGCTTGGAGGGTGGCTACACCTTC. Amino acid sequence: CASSLEGGYTF.

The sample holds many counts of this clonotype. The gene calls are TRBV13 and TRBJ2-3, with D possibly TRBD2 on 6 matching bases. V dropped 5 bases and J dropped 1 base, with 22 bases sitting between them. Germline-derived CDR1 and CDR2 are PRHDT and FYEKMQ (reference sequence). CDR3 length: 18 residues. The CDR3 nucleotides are TGTGCCAGCAGCCCAGCGTATTCGGGGGAACGAGGCACAGATACGCAGTATTTT. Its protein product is CASSPAYSGERGTDTQYF. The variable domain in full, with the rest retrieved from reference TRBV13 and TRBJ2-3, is AAGVIQSPRHLIKEKRETATLKCYPIPRHDTVYWYQQGPGQDPQFLISFYEKMQSDKGSIPDRFSAQQFSDYHSELNMSSLELGDSALYFCASSPAYSGERGTDTQYFGPGTRLTVL.

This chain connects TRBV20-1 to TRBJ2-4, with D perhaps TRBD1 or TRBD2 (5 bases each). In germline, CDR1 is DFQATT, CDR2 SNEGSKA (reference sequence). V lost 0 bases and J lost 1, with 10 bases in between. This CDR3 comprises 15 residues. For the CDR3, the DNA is TGCAGTGCTAGAGACAGGGAGAGGGCCAAAAACATTCAGTACTTC. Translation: CSARDRERAKNIQYF.

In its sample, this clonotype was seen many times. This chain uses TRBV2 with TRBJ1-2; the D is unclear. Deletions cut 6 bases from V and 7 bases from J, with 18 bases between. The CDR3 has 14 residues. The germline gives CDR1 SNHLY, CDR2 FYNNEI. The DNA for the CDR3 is TGTGCCAGCAGACCCCCTGCCGTATCGGGTGGCTACACCTTC. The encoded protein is CASRPPAVSGGYTF.

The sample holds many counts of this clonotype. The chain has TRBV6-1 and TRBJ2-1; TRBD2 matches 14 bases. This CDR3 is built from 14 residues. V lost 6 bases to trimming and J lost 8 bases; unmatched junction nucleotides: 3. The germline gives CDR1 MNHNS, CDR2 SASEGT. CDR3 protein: CASRGLAGADEQFF. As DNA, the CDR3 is TGTGCCAGCAGGGGACTAGCGGGAGCGGATGAGCAGTTCTTC.

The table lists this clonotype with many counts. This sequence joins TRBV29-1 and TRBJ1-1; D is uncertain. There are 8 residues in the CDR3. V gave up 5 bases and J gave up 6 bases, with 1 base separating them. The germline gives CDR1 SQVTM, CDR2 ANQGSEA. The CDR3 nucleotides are TGCAGCGTTTCTGAAGCTTTCTTT. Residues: CSVSEAFF.

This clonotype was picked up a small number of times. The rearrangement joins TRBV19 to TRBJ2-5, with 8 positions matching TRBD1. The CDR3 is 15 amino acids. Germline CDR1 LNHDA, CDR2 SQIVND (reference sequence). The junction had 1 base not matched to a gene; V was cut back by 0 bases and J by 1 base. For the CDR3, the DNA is TGTGCCAGTAGTATAGAGGGACAGGTCCAAGAGACCCAGTACTTC. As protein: CASSIEGQVQETQYF. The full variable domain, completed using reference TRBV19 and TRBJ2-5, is DGGITQSPKYLFRKEGQNVTLSCEQNLNHDAMYWYRQDPGQGLRLIYYSQIVNDFQKGDIAEGYSVSREKKESFPLTVTSAQKNPTAFYLCASSIEGQVQETQYFGPGTRLLVL.

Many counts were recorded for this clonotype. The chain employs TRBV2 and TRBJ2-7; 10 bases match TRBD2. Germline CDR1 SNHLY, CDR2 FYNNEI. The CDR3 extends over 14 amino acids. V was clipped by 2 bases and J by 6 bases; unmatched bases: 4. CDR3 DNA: TGTGCCAGCAGTGAACTAGCGGGAGCCGGCGAGCAGTACTTC. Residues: CASSELAGAGEQYF.

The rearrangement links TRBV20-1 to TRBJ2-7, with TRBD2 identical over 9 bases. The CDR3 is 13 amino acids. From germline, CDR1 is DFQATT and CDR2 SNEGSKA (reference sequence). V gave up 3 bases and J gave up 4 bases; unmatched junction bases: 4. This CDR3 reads CSASLAGPYEQYF. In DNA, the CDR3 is TGCAGTGCTAGCCTAGCGGGACCTTACGAGCAGTACTTC.

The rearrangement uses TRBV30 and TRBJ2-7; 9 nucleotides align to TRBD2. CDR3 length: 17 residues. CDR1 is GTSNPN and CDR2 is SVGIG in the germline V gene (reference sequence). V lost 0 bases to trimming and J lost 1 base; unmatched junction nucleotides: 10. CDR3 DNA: TGTGCCTGGAGTGTTGGCCTCGGTAGCGGGAGATCCTACGAGCAGTACTTC. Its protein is CAWSVGLGSGRSYEQYF.